This T cell receptor beta chain was recovered during a study of blood T cell repertoires in COVID-19. Study at large: Sites across the United States, Italy and Spain contributed samples from acute and convalescent COVID-19.

V lost 2 bases and J lost 9; bases outside the gene matches: 7. This CDR3 contains 14 residues. CDR1 is MRHNA, CDR2 SNTAGT, per germline. This clone has only a few counts. Generated by immunoSEQ multiplex PCR, the TCRdb table keeps only in-frame clones and is missing some. The table has 88,000 or so clones, around 79% seen once. The sample taken for sequencing was peripheral blood. The source is a human donor in a cohort sampled during active COVID-19. This chain joins TRBV6-4 and TRBJ2-3; TRBD2 agrees at 8 bases. CDR3 coding DNA: TGTGCCAGCAGTGACCCCCCCGGGACTAGGACGCAGTATTTT. Translating it yields CASSDPPGTRTQYF.